The 20 T cell receptor beta chains below come from one sample, sequenced in a study of regulatory T cells in long-lasting Graves disease. Time point noted: persistent/refractory GD, antithyroid drugs over 5 years with positive TRAb. Construction of the TCR library relied on RNA isolated from PBMCs. The TCR beta library used iRepertoire HTBI primers with Arm-PCR amplification of CDR3. Using its own MiXCR run on the multiplex PCR reads, TCRdb lists one record per CDR3 protein. Among about 290,000 distinct CDR3 sequences listed, around 21% were seen once. This material consisted of peripheral blood mononuclear cells (PBMCs), taken when the disease was refractory, from a patient treated with antithyroid drugs. Source of these receptors: a female donor with Graves disease.

This clonotype was picked up many times. The gene calls are TRBV29-1 and TRBJ2-7, with TRBD2 as a possible D gene (5 bases). The CDR3 has 12 residues. Germline lookup yields CDR1 SQVTM and CDR2 ANQGSEA. V was clipped by 4 bases and J by 3 bases, with 10 bases between them. The CDR3 sequence is CSVGLDFYEQYF. For the CDR3, the DNA is TGCAGCGTTGGGCTGGACTTCTACGAGCAGTACTTC.

The CDR3 protein is CRFKSGSSYNEQFF. The CDR3 DNA reads as TGCAGGTTTAAGAGCGGGAGCTCCTACAATGAGCAGTTCTTC. The chain is built from TRBV20-1 and TRBJ2-1, with 8 bases identical to TRBD2. Germline assignment: CDR1 DFQATT and CDR2 SNEGSKA (reference sequence). The CDR3 extends over 14 amino acids.

The chain is built from TRBV4-2 and TRBJ2-5; tentative D call: TRBD2 (6 bases). The CDR3 totals 17 residues. Trimming left V 3 bases short and J 0 bases short, with 17 bases between. Germline CDR1 LGHNA, CDR2 YNFKEQ. Written as DNA, the CDR3 is TGTGCCAGCAGCCAGGAACCTAATCCTAGCGACCAAGAGACCCAGTACTTC. It translates to CASSQEPNPSDQETQYF.

The chain recombines TRBV19 with TRBJ2-7; 7 bases map to TRBD1. Trimming removed 5 bases from V and 2 bases from J; junction bases left unmatched: 12. The V gene's germline CDR1 is LNHDA and CDR2 SQIVND (reference sequence). This CDR3 spans 16 amino acids. CDR3 sequence (DNA): TGTGCCAGTAGTCGTGACATGGACAGGAGCGCCTACGAGCAGTACTTC. Amino acids: CASSRDMDRSAYEQYF.

This clonotype was seen only once. V usage is TRBV19 and J usage is TRBJ1-1, with D possibly being TRBD1 (6 bases). CDR1 and CDR2 from the germline V gene are LNHDA and SQIVND (reference sequence). This CDR3 is 15 amino acids long. Deletions cut 5 bases from V and 3 bases from J, with 16 bases between. The CDR3 sequence: CASSPEGQGYTEAFF. The CDR3 DNA follows: TGTGCCAGTAGTCCAGAGGGGCAGGGGTACACTGAAGCTTTCTTT.

The V call is TRBV19, the J call TRBJ1-1; 8 bases line up with TRBD1. V gave up 6 bases and J gave up 5 bases; unmatched junction bases: 5. Germline loops: CDR1 LNHDA, CDR2 SQIVND (reference sequence). The CDR3 totals 13 residues. The CDR3 is CASSDRGMTEAFF. CDR3 bases: TGTGCCAGTAGCGACAGGGGAATGACTGAAGCTTTCTTT.

The J gene is TRBJ2-7, the V gene TRBV29-1; 13 nucleotides line up with TRBD2. The trim removed 6 bases at V and 6 bases at J, leaving 8 bases unmatched. This CDR3 contains 14 residues. Germline-derived CDR1 and CDR2 are SQVTM and ANQGSEA. This chain's CDR3 is CSVARLAGGCEQYF. The DNA of the CDR3 is TGCAGCGTCGCCCGACTAGCGGGAGGCTGCGAGCAGTACTTC.

As concerns this clonotype: Just one base apart from a much larger clone, this may be a read error. In DNA form, the CDR3 reads TGTGCCAGCAGCCGAGTGTGGGCAGGAGAGACCCGGTACTTC. This gives the protein CASSRVWAGETRYF. The chain is built from TRBV7-2 and TRBJ2-5; D gene uncertain. The germline V gene encodes CDR1 SGHTA and CDR2 FQGNSA. The CDR3 contains 14 residues.

This clonotype was counted many times. This chain connects TRBV11-2 to TRBJ2-7, with TRBD1 as a possible D gene (6 bases). The ends were cut back, 2 bases at V and 0 bases at J, with 11 bases in the middle. This CDR3 is 15 amino acids long. Germline lookup yields CDR1 SGHAT and CDR2 FQNNGV. CDR3 nucleotides: TGTGCCAGCAGCTTAAGGGGACACAGCTCCTACGAGCAGTACTTC. It yields the protein CASSLRGHSSYEQYF.

This clonotype occurred many times. The chain is built from TRBV6-2 or TRBV6-3 and TRBJ2-5, with TRBD2 matching over 8 bases. Germline loops: CDR1 MNHEY, CDR2 SVGEGT. The V segment lost 0 bases and the J segment 2 bases; nucleotides outside the gene matches: 5. The CDR3 spans 16 residues. The CDR3: CASSYSSGRGQETQYF. The CDR3 DNA reads as TGTGCCAGCAGTTACTCCAGCGGGAGAGGTCAAGAGACCCAGTACTTC.

The CDR3 coding sequence is TGTGCCAGCTCACCACAGGGGGCTGGCGGCGGGGAGCTGTTTTTT. It yields the protein CASSPQGAGGGELFF. This chain connects TRBV18 to TRBJ2-2, with 7 positions matching TRBD1. The germline V gene encodes CDR1 KGHSH and CDR2 LQKENI. V lost 1 base to trimming and J lost 7 bases; unmatched junction nucleotides: 6. This CDR3 has 15 amino acids.

Points on this clonotype: This sequence may be a read error, since a much larger clone differs from it by one base. The chain is built from TRBV6-1 and TRBJ2-5, with 7 bases that match TRBD1. Germline CDR1 MNHNS, CDR2 SASEGT. The CDR3 has 15 amino acids. CDR3 DNA sequence: TGTGCCAGCAGTGAAGGACAGGGCATGGTGGAGACCCTGTACTTC. Translating it yields CASSEGQGMVETLYF.

This clonotype was counted between two and nine times. The genes are TRBV12-3 or TRBV12-4 and TRBJ2-2; a possible D gene is TRBD1 (6 bases). The CDR3 has 14 residues. Trimming removed 5 bases at V and 5 bases at J, with 12 bases between. CDR3 protein: CASSTNTGTGELFF. The DNA of the CDR3 is TGTGCCAGCAGTACTAACACAGGGACCGGGGAGCTGTTTTTT.

The table lists this clonotype with many counts. V and J are TRBV15 and TRBJ1-4, with D possibly being TRBD1 (5 bases). The germline V gene encodes CDR1 LNHNV and CDR2 YYDKDF (reference sequence). Trimming cost V 1 base and J 8 bases, with 14 bases left between them. The CDR3 covers 15 residues. The CDR3 DNA sequence: TGTGCCACCAGCAGAGGTGAGGGGTTGGAAGAAAAACTGTTTTTT. Its protein is CATSRGEGLEEKLFF.

V gene TRBV19 combines with J gene TRBJ2-3; TRBD2 might be the D (7 bases). Germline CDR1 reads LNHDA; CDR2 reads SQIVND (reference sequence). The V end lost 5 bases, the J end lost 1 base, and 19 bases lay between the germline ends. This CDR3 has 17 residues. CDR3 bases: TGTGCCAGTAGTGAACGCCCCAAGGGGGGGGGCACAGATACGCAGTATTTT. Translated: CASSERPKGGGTDTQYF.

This clonotype was seen more than once but under ten times. V gene TRBV7-2 combines with J gene TRBJ1-2; possible D gene TRBD1, 6 bases. V was clipped by 5 bases and J by 4 bases, with 17 bases between them. The CDR3 is 15 residues long. The germline gives CDR1 SGHTA, CDR2 FQGNSA. The chain's CDR3 is CASSPTGLLGYGYTF. The CDR3 region has the DNA TGTGCCAGCAGCCCTACAGGGCTTCTAGGCTATGGCTACACCTTC.

This chain links TRBV19 with TRBJ1-5; D is perhaps TRBD1 (5 bases). The germline V gene encodes CDR1 LNHDA and CDR2 SQIVND (reference sequence). The CDR3 totals 15 residues. With 4 bases removed from V and 0 bases from J, the gap between germline ends came to 10 bases. CDR3 residues: CASSKTDYSNQPQHF. CDR3 nucleotides: TGTGCCAGTAGTAAGACAGATTATAGCAATCAGCCCCAGCATTTT.

A few counts support this clonotype. The chain uses TRBV30 and TRBJ2-2; a possible D gene is TRBD1 (6 bases). Looked up from germline, CDR1 is GTSNPN and CDR2 is SVGIG (reference sequence). There are 14 residues in the CDR3. Trimming cost V 2 bases and J 4 bases, with 11 bases left between them. The CDR3 region has the DNA TGTGCCTGGAGTCTGGGACACCCCACCGGGGAGCTGTTTTTT. This encodes CAWSLGHPTGELFF. The variable domain in full, completed from reference TRBV30 and TRBJ2-2, reads SQTIHQWPATLVQPVGSPLSLECTVEGTSNPNLYWYRQAAGRGLQLLFYSVGIGQISSEVPQNLSASRPQDRQFILSSKKLLLSDSGFYLCAWSLGHPTGELFFGEGSRLTVL.

This clonotype was observed a few times. DNA of the CDR3: TGTGCCAGCACCTCGAGCCTCTCCTACGAGCAGTACTTC. Its translation is CASTSSLSYEQYF. The rearrangement joins TRBV7-9 to TRBJ2-7; D gene ambiguous. Looked up from germline, CDR1 is SEHNR and CDR2 is FQNEAQ (reference sequence). V gave up 7 bases and J gave up 0 bases, with 10 bases separating them. The CDR3 covers 13 residues.

This CDR3 is CATSRTGNIQYF. The CDR3, as DNA: TGTGCCACCAGCAGGACAGGGAACATTCAGTACTTC. The rearrangement uses TRBV15 and TRBJ2-4; the match to TRBD1 covers 7 bases. CDR3 size: 12 residues. The germline V gene has CDR1 LNHNV and CDR2 YYDKDF (reference sequence). Losses at the gene ends were 3 bases for V and 7 bases for J; bases not matched to a gene: 0.